The 24 T cell receptor beta chains presented below share a single source sample, sequenced in a study of cytomegalovirus exposure and HLA in healthy donors. The PCR was carried out with 60 Vbeta primers and 13 Jbeta primers. Clones were sequenced by immunoSEQ multiplex PCR, and TCRdb holds only the in-frame ones, with some missing. The sample lists over 150,000 clones, 65% to 85% occurring once. Sequenced: PBMCs. The receptors here all came from a man younger than 35 in good health and CMV-seronegative.

This clone was counted a few times. The chain carries TRBV6-1 and TRBJ2-5; the D gene is possibly TRBD2 (6 bases). CDR3 size: 18 residues. Trimming took off 2 bases at V and 5 bases at J, with 24 bases between the two ends. Germline CDR1 and CDR2: MNHNS and SASEGT. The chain's CDR3 is CASSEPRGGEGGEETQYF. In DNA, the CDR3 is TGTGCCAGCAGTGAACCACGGGGAGGTGAGGGAGGAGAGGAGACCCAGTACTTC.

The genes are TRBV19 and TRBJ2-5, with TRBD1 identical over 7 bases. V gave up 5 bases and J gave up 0 bases; unmatched junction bases: 9. The CDR3 has 16 amino acids. Per germline, CDR1 LNHDA and CDR2 SQIVND (reference sequence). The CDR3 bases are TGTGCCAGTAGTTCGCGGACAGGCATCCACCAAGAGACCCAGTACTTC. Encoded protein: CASSSRTGIHQETQYF.

CDR3 in DNA: TGTGCCAGCAGTTTCGGGACACAAGGAGGCATTCAGTACTTC. Amino acids: CASSFGTQGGIQYF. The rearrangement links TRBV5-6 to TRBJ2-4, with a weak D call TRBD1 (6 bases). CDR1 is SGHDT and CDR2 is YYEEEE in the germline V gene. V was shortened by 5 bases and J by 9 bases, with 18 bases between the two germline ends. The length of the CDR3 is 14 residues.

The rearrangement uses TRBV28 and TRBJ2-1, with D perhaps matching TRBD1 (6 bases). Germline V gene lookup returns CDR1 MDHEN and CDR2 SYDVKM. The CDR3 has 15 residues. Between the trimmed V and J ends, which lost 6 bases and 3 bases, there was a span of 15 bases. CDR3 DNA: TGTGCCAGCAGCCACCTGGACAGAAACTACAATGAGCAGTTCTTC. It translates to CASSHLDRNYNEQFF.

The CDR3 DNA follows: TGTGCCAGTAGTATAGATCGAAACCGACAGGGGTGGAAAGAGACCCAGTACTTC. The encoded protein is CASSIDRNRQGWKETQYF. J is TRBJ2-5 and V is TRBV19; 8 nucleotides align to TRBD1. The germline gives CDR1 LNHDA, CDR2 SQIVND (reference sequence). V shed 0 bases, J shed 3 bases, and the junction held 12 bases outside the gene matches. There are 18 residues in the CDR3.

The CDR3 DNA reads TGCGCCAGCAGCTTGAATGTGAGGTCGAACACCGGGGAGCTGTTTTTT. Its protein is CASSLNVRSNTGELFF. The chain carries TRBV5-1 and TRBJ2-2, with D hard to call. V was shortened by 1 base and J by 0 bases, with 10 bases between the two germline ends. This CDR3 is 16 amino acids long. Germline loops: CDR1 SGHRS, CDR2 YFSETQ.

This clone was seen a single time. In DNA, the CDR3 is TGTGCCAGCTGGATGAGGGGGCAGGATGGCTACACCTTC. It specifies CASWMRGQDGYTF. The rearrangement joins TRBV6-6 to TRBJ1-2; 7 bases match TRBD1. CDR1 and CDR2 (germline): MNHNY, SVGAGI (reference sequence). This CDR3 spans 13 amino acids. J lost 6 bases, V lost 8 bases, and 9 bases had no gene match.

The V and J genes are TRBV6-5 and TRBJ2-6; D gene unclear. The V end lost 8 bases, the J end lost 0 bases, and 5 bases lay between the germline ends. Germline loops: CDR1 MNHEY, CDR2 SVGAGI. CDR3 length: 13 residues. CDR3 in amino acids: CASGLSGANVLTF. CDR3 nucleotide sequence: TGTGCCAGCGGGCTCTCTGGGGCCAACGTCCTGACTTTC.

The rearrangement joins TRBV5-1 to TRBJ1-3; D unresolved. This CDR3 is built from 15 residues. Germline V lookup: CDR1 SGHRS, CDR2 YFSETQ. V gave up 7 bases and J gave up 2 bases, with 16 bases separating them. The CDR3 reads CASQREGGPGNTIYF. CDR3 in DNA: TGCGCCAGCCAACGGGAGGGCGGACCTGGAAACACCATATATTTT.

CDR3 coding DNA: TGTGCCTGGAGTGTCCCAGGGGCCGTCTATGGCTACACCTTC. Protein product: CAWSVPGAVYGYTF. The chain is built from TRBV30 and TRBJ1-2, with TRBD1 as a possible D gene (6 bases). The CDR3 spans 14 residues. Between the trimmed V and J ends, which lost 0 bases and 4 bases, there was a span of 12 bases. Germline V gene data show CDR1 as GTSNPN and CDR2 as SVGIG (reference sequence). The full variable domain, completed using reference TRBV30 and TRBJ1-2, is SQTIHQWPATLVQPVGSPLSLECTVEGTSNPNLYWYRQAAGRGLQLLFYSVGIGQISSEVPQNLSASRPQDRQFILSSKKLLLSDSGFYLCAWSVPGAVYGYTFGSGTRLTVV.

In this sample, this clone turned up a few times. The V gene is TRBV27, the J gene TRBJ1-6, with 11 bases that match TRBD1. CDR1 MNHEY and CDR2 SMNVEV come from the germline V gene (reference sequence). The junction had 11 bases not matched to a gene; V was cut back by 6 bases and J by 13 bases. This CDR3 spans 15 amino acids. DNA for the CDR3: TGTGCCAGCAGAATAGGACAGGGGGCTGAATTCCCCCTCCACTTT. Its protein is CASRIGQGAEFPLHF.

This clone showed up just once. This chain connects TRBV1 to TRBJ2-7; the DNA was not compared with TRBD1, the D call given in the table. TRBV1 is a pseudogene. CDR3 length: 16 amino acids. The CDR3 DNA follows: TGCACCAGCAGCCAACACCGGACAGGGACCTCCTACGAGCAGTACTTC. This encodes CTSSQHRTGTSYEQYF.

The V call is TRBV4-1, the J call TRBJ2-1; the match to TRBD1 covers 10 bases. This CDR3 comprises 13 residues. V trimming: 4 bases; J trimming: 7 bases; junction bases outside the gene matches: 1. Per the germline V gene, CDR1 is MGHRA and CDR2 is YSYEKL. The CDR3 nucleotides are TGCGCCAGCAGCCGGACAGGGGGGAATGAGCAGTTCTTC. Amino acids: CASSRTGGNEQFF.

Of note for this clone: A read error may account for a junction end that differs from germline. V is TRBV5-1 and J is TRBJ2-4; 15 bases are shared with TRBD2. Per the germline V gene, CDR1 is SGHRS and CDR2 is YFSETQ. The CDR3 length is 17 residues. DNA of the CDR3: TGCGCCAGCAGCCGACGGACTAGCGGGGGGGCCCTAAACAGTCAGTACTTC. Translation: CASSRRTSGGALNSQYF.

The chain links TRBV6-1 to TRBJ2-1; 12 positions agree with TRBD2. The CDR3 loop spans 16 amino acids. V gave up 2 bases and J gave up 8 bases; unmatched junction bases: 7. The germline V gene has CDR1 MNHNS and CDR2 SASEGT. This chain's CDR3 is CASSELAGGLSHEQFF. The CDR3, as DNA: TGTGCCAGCAGTGAACTAGCGGGGGGGCTTTCGCATGAGCAGTTCTTC.

The gene calls are TRBV10-1 and TRBJ2-5, with D possibly being TRBD1 (6 bases). Germline assignment: CDR1 WNHNN and CDR2 SYGVQD (reference sequence). The germline V and J ends were trimmed by 3 bases and 5 bases, with 13 bases remaining between them. The CDR3 is 14 amino acids. CDR3 in amino acids: CASSEFVQGETQYF. The CDR3 DNA reads TGCGCCAGCAGTGAATTCGTGCAGGGGGAGACCCAGTACTTC.

The CDR3 region is CASSISGTGEQYV. CDR3 nucleotides: TGTGCCAGTAGTATATCGGGAACAGGGGAGCAGTACGTC. The chain carries TRBV19 and TRBJ2-7, with D possibly matching TRBD1 (6 bases). CDR3 length equals 13 residues. The V gene lost 2 bases and the J gene lost 7 bases, with 12 bases spanning the gap. Germline V gene lookup returns CDR1 LNHDA and CDR2 SQIVND (reference sequence).

This chain joins TRBV7-6 and TRBJ2-7; 8 nucleotides match TRBD1. The CDR3 runs to 14 residues. CDR1 is SGHVS, CDR2 FNYEAQ, per germline. V shed 1 base, J shed 2 bases, and the junction held 1 base outside the gene matches. The CDR3 bases are TGTGCCAGCAGCTTAGGGACAGGGACCTACGAGCAGTACTTC. It yields the protein CASSLGTGTYEQYF.

This clone has more than one count but fewer than ten. This chain joins TRBV6-4 and TRBJ2-3; TRBD2 matches at 8 bases. Germline V CDR1 and CDR2: MRHNA, SNTAGT. The ends lost 2 bases at V and 1 base at J; junction bases unmatched: 2. The CDR3 sequence is 15 residues long. The CDR3 reads CASSDTGGGTDTQYF. Written as DNA, the CDR3 is TGTGCCAGCAGTGACACGGGGGGGGGCACAGATACGCAGTATTTT.

The rearrangement links TRBV5-6 to TRBJ2-2; 9 bases map to TRBD1. The CDR3 is 13 residues long. Germline V gene data show CDR1 as SGHDT and CDR2 as YYEEEE. V lost 7 bases, J lost 5 bases, and 3 bases stayed unmatched. This chain's CDR3 is CASRDRETGELFF. CDR3 DNA: TGTGCCAGCCGGGACAGGGAGACCGGGGAGCTGTTTTTT.

The V gene is TRBV2, the J gene TRBJ1-1, with TRBD1 identical over 7 bases. V gave up 4 bases and J gave up 2 bases; unmatched junction bases: 4. CDR3 length equals 14 residues. Germline assignment: CDR1 SNHLY and CDR2 FYNNEI. The CDR3 bases are TGTGCCAGCAGTGTGACAGGGATCAACACTGAAGCTTTCTTT. It encodes CASSVTGINTEAFF. Full variable domain (remainder filled in from reference TRBV2 and TRBJ1-1): EPEVTQTPSHQVTQMGQEVILRCVPISNHLYFYWYRQILGQKVEFLVSFYNNEISEKSEIFDDQFSVERPDGSNFTLKIRSTKLEDSAMYFCASSVTGINTEAFFGQGTRLTVV.

The rearrangement joins TRBV4-3 to TRBJ2-2; possible D gene TRBD1, 6 bases. V gave up 4 bases and J gave up 1 base, with 16 bases separating them. CDR1 and CDR2 from the germline V gene are LGHNA and YSLEER. CDR3 size: 17 residues. CDR3 bases: TGCGCCAGCAGCCCTCTCTCAGGGGATTGGAACACCGGGGAGCTGTTTTTT. Translated, it gives CASSPLSGDWNTGELFF.

This chain uses TRBV18 with TRBJ1-2; unclear D gene. The length of the CDR3 is 14 residues. Looked up from germline, CDR1 is KGHSH and CDR2 is LQKENI. Between the trimmed V and J ends, which lost 3 bases and 5 bases, there was a span of 13 bases. The CDR3 DNA is TGTGCCAGCTCACCCCCCTCCGGGTTATATGGCTACACCTTC. This encodes CASSPPSGLYGYTF.

The gene calls are TRBV4-1 and TRBJ1-1; D perhaps matches TRBD1 (5 bases). The germline V and J ends were trimmed by 2 bases and 3 bases, with 19 bases remaining between them. The CDR3 has 17 residues. Germline lookup yields CDR1 MGHRA and CDR2 YSYEKL. The CDR3, as DNA: TGCGCCAGCAGCCAATCTACCCAGGGTGAAGGGTACACTGAAGCTTTCTTT. Amino acid sequence: CASSQSTQGEGYTEAFF.